The TCR beta chain under discussion was sequenced for a study of shared clonotypes between healthy human individuals. Repertoires were generated with immunoSEQ multiplex PCR, while TCRdb's copy carries only in-frame clones and drops some. The sample carries under 600,000 clones, more than 95% recorded once. The sequence was obtained from a woman aged 25 to 39 in good health. The material sequenced was naive CD4+ T cells sorted from blood. Subset given: CD45RA+ positively selected.

CDR3 DNA sequence: TGTGCCACCAGCAGAGATTGGCGCGGAGACGCCGATACGCAGTATTTT. It encodes CATSRDWRGDADTQYF. The chain combines TRBV15 with TRBJ2-3; D ambiguous. This CDR3 has 16 residues. With 0 bases removed from V and 6 bases from J, the gap between germline ends came to 16 bases. The germline V gene has CDR1 LNHNV and CDR2 YYDKDF (reference sequence). Complete variable domain (other parts from reference TRBV15 and TRBJ2-3): DAMVIQNPRYQVTQFGKPVTLSCSQTLNHNVMYWYQQKSSQAPKLLFHYYDKDFNNEADTPDNFQSRRPNTSFCFLDIRSPGLGDTAMYLCATSRDWRGDADTQYFGPGTRLTVL.